The clone carrying this T cell receptor (beta chain) was detected a few times. Its antigen is currently unknown. The authors reverse transcribed all of the isolated RNA, so sequencing captured expressed TCRB transcripts. Assay used: immunoSEQ multiplex PCR; TCRdb lists only in-frame clones, some missing. The repertoire holds 300,000 to 400,000 clones, with 9.3% as singletons. The V gene lost 4 bases and the J gene lost 4 bases, with 21 bases spanning the gap. Germline V gives CDR1 SGHRS, CDR2 YFSETQ. The CDR3 length is 18 residues. This sample is part of a study of beta chain features in type 1 diabetes. Study-level findings and limits: Shorter templates might be favored by PCR, and equally so in patients and in controls. Moderately but significantly shorter TCRB CDR3s were found in Type 1 diabetes patients in all four CD4+ subsets.

The sample was central memory CD4+ T cells from blood. The sequence derives from a man aged 30 to 45 with type 1 diabetes. The chain employs TRBV5-1 and TRBJ1-6; D may be TRBD1 (6 bases). CDR3 nucleotide sequence: TGCGCCAGCAGCCCACTCCCCGGGGGGCCAACTTATAATTCACCCCTCCACTTT. It encodes CASSPLPGGPTYNSPLHF.